These 29 T cell receptor beta chains came from one sample sequenced in a study of beta chain features in type 1 diabetes. Study observations and caveats: Among patients with Type 1 diabetes, TCRB CDR3s were moderately but significantly shorter in every one of the four CD4+ subsets.

Antigen specificity for these receptors is unknown. The investigators reverse transcribed all of the isolated RNA, so they sequenced expressed TCRB transcripts. Using immunoSEQ multiplex PCR, the repertoire was profiled, and TCRdb retains in-frame clones only, with some absent. The profile covers 40,000 to 60,000 clones, with 50% to 75% appearing a single time and 0.29% taken by the ten largest. Sequencing was carried out using stem cell memory CD4+ T cells from blood. Every receptor here comes from a woman aged 25-40 years with type 1 diabetes.

The chain uses TRBV4-1 and TRBJ2-1; no definite D call. Germline CDR1 is MGHRA and CDR2 is YSYEKL. CDR3 length equals 14 residues. V was shortened by 1 base and J by 6 bases, with 10 bases between the two germline ends. CDR3 sequence (DNA): TGCGCCAGCAGCCAAGGAGATACGGGCAATGAGCAGTTCTTC. Translating gives CASSQGDTGNEQFF.

This clone was detected a few times. The chain carries TRBV10-1 and TRBJ2-1; possible D gene TRBD2, 6 bases. Germline CDR1 reads WNHNN; CDR2 reads SYGVQD (reference sequence). V was shortened by 6 bases and J by 9 bases, with 21 bases between the two germline ends. This CDR3 has 15 amino acids. The DNA for the CDR3 is TGCGCCAGCAGCGGGACGGGAGCTTCTCTGGGTGAGCAGTTCTTC. Translated, it gives CASSGTGASLGEQFF.

The V gene is TRBV28, the J gene TRBJ2-6; no clear D gene. V shed 6 bases and J shed 0 bases, with 9 bases lying between them. In germline, CDR1 is MDHEN, CDR2 SYDVKM. The CDR3 spans 15 residues. The CDR3 region has the DNA TGTGCCAGCAGCCTCCCTACCTCTGGGGCCAACGTCCTGACTTTC. Translating gives CASSLPTSGANVLTF.

Of note for this clone: The junction departs from the called germline gene at one end, perhaps through a read error. The J gene is TRBJ2-5, the V gene TRBV19; 7 nucleotides agree with TRBD1. This CDR3 has 13 amino acids. CDR1 and CDR2 from the germline V gene are LNHDA and SQIVND (reference sequence). Written as DNA, the CDR3 is TGTGCCGGTAGCCCCACAGGGGCAGAGACCCAGTACTTC. Translated: CAGSPTGAETQYF.

The chain has TRBV5-1 and TRBJ2-7; 11 bases align to TRBD2. The V gene's germline CDR1 is SGHRS and CDR2 YFSETQ. V lost 5 bases and J lost 1; bases outside the gene matches: 5. The CDR3 runs to 15 residues. CDR3 amino acids: CASSQTSGESYEQYF. CDR3 DNA sequence: TGCGCCAGCAGTCAGACTAGCGGGGAATCCTACGAGCAGTACTTC.

This clone was seen a few times. V and J are TRBV5-1 and TRBJ2-7, with D maybe TRBD1 (5 bases). V lost 4 bases and J 3 bases, leaving 17 bases between the germline ends. The CDR3 contains 15 residues. Germline assignment: CDR1 SGHRS and CDR2 YFSETQ. CDR3 residues: CASSPPRAENYEQYF. Here the CDR3 DNA reads TGCGCCAGCAGCCCCCCCAGGGCCGAGAACTACGAGCAGTACTTC. The whole variable domain, filled in from reference TRBV5-1 and TRBJ2-7, reads KAGVTQTPRYLIKTRGQQVTLSCSPISGHRSVSWYQQTPGQGLQFLFEYFSETQRNKGNFPGRFSGRQFSNSRSEMNVSTLELGDSALYLCASSPPRAENYEQYFGPGTRLTVT.

The chain is built from TRBV5-1 and TRBJ2-3; D gene unclear. Trimming took off 1 base at V and 1 base at J, with 7 bases between the two ends. Germline loops: CDR1 SGHRS, CDR2 YFSETQ. The CDR3 runs to 14 residues. CDR3 sequence (DNA): TGCGCCAGCAGCTTGACGTCGGGCACAGATACGCAGTATTTT. Amino acids: CASSLTSGTDTQYF.

The genes are TRBV6-4 and TRBJ1-2, with TRBD1 matching over 7 bases. This CDR3 is 15 amino acids long. Trimming at V came to 2 bases and at J to 7 bases, leaving 10 bases not matched to a gene. The V gene's germline CDR1 is MRHNA and CDR2 SNTAGT. CDR3 nucleotides: TGTGCCAGCAGTGACCACGAGAGAGGGGGCTCTGGCTACACCTTC. This sequence encodes CASSDHERGGSGYTF.

CDR3 region: CASSDSGGSATDTQYF. CDR3 bases: TGTGCCAGCAGTGACTCTGGCGGAAGTGCCACAGATACGCAGTATTTT. This chain joins TRBV6-4 and TRBJ2-3, with D unclear. CDR1 is MRHNA and CDR2 is SNTAGT in the germline V gene. The CDR3 is 16 residues long. Between the trimmed V and J ends, which lost 0 bases and 2 bases, there was a span of 12 bases.

This clone appeared once. The chain employs TRBV6-5 and TRBJ1-4; unclear D gene. Germline lookup yields CDR1 MNHEY and CDR2 SVGAGI. Deletions cut 5 bases from V and 5 bases from J, with 6 bases between. The CDR3 spans 12 residues. The CDR3 here is CASSTRNEKLFF. CDR3 DNA: TGTGCCAGCAGTACCAGAAATGAAAAACTGTTTTTT.

The chain uses TRBV2 and TRBJ2-3; 7 nucleotides match TRBD2. The germline CDR1 and CDR2 sequences are SNHLY and FYNNEI. This CDR3 is 13 amino acids long. The J segment lost 6 bases and the V segment lost 0 bases, leaving 0 bases of the junction unmatched. CDR3 loop: CASSEAGGDTQYF. CDR3 DNA: TGTGCCAGCAGTGAAGCGGGGGGGGATACGCAGTATTTT.

This chain joins TRBV9 and TRBJ2-7; D is possibly TRBD1 (6 bases). CDR1 is SGDLS, CDR2 YYNGEE, per germline. The ends were cut back, 4 bases at V and 3 bases at J, with 17 bases in the middle. The CDR3 is 15 residues long. Written as DNA, the CDR3 is TGTGCCAGCAGCCCGTGGGGGCAGGGTAGCTACGAGCAGTACTTC. This translates into CASSPWGQGSYEQYF.

The chain combines TRBV19 with TRBJ2-3, with D possibly matching TRBD1 (5 bases). V shed 5 bases and J shed 0 bases, with 9 bases lying between them. The CDR3 has 14 residues. Germline V gene sequence: CDR1 LNHDA, CDR2 SQIVND (reference sequence). CDR3 loop: CASSPDTSTDTQYF. In nucleotides, the CDR3 is TGTGCCAGTAGTCCGGACACGAGCACAGATACGCAGTATTTT.

A single count supports this clone. J is TRBJ2-1 and V is TRBV30, with a possible D match to TRBD2 (6 bases). Per the germline V gene, CDR1 is GTSNPN and CDR2 is SVGIG (reference sequence). V shed 1 base and J shed 2 bases, with 9 bases lying between them. CDR3 size: 14 residues. CDR3 nucleotides: TGTGCCTGGAGTGCGGGACTCGCCTACAATGAGCAGTTCTTC. Protein: CAWSAGLAYNEQFF.

V and J are TRBV18 and TRBJ2-1, with TRBD1 identical over 7 bases. Germline loops: CDR1 KGHSH, CDR2 LQKENI. V trimming: 5 bases; J trimming: 8 bases; junction bases outside the gene matches: 12. The CDR3 covers 15 residues. The CDR3 coding sequence is TGTGCCAGCTCATCCCGGACAGGATGGGGTCATGAGCAGTTCTTC. Amino acid sequence: CASSSRTGWGHEQFF.

The chain joins TRBV11-3 to TRBJ2-5, with 7 positions matching TRBD1. The CDR3 is 13 residues long. Germline CDR1 reads SGHNT; CDR2 reads YENEEA. V dropped 3 bases and J dropped 3; count of bases not matched to a gene: 1. The CDR3 region has the DNA TGTGCCAGCAGCTTCCAGGGGGAAGAGACCCAGTACTTC. Amino acid sequence: CASSFQGEETQYF.

This sequence joins TRBV5-1 and TRBJ2-5; D remains unclear. Germline V CDR1 and CDR2: SGHRS, YFSETQ. Trimming left V 6 bases short and J 2 bases short, with 14 bases between. CDR3 length: 14 residues. The CDR3 nucleotides read TGCGCCAGCAATCAAATGGGCTTACAAGAGACCCAGTACTTC. It translates to CASNQMGLQETQYF.

The chain links TRBV19 to TRBJ2-7; D remains ambiguous. Germline V gives CDR1 LNHDA, CDR2 SQIVND (reference sequence). Trimming removed 1 base at V and 9 bases at J, with 16 bases between. This CDR3 is 14 amino acids long. CDR3 in amino acids: CASSIVTNPLVQYF. The DNA of the CDR3 is TGTGCCAGTAGTATAGTAACTAACCCCCTGGTGCAGTACTTC.

The chain joins TRBV5-1 to TRBJ2-6; tentative D call: TRBD2 (5 bases). CDR3 size: 15 residues. From germline, CDR1 is SGHRS and CDR2 YFSETQ. V was clipped by 6 bases and J by 0 bases, with 10 bases between them. The chain's CDR3 is CASMNGNSGANVLTF. In DNA, the CDR3 is TGCGCCAGCATGAACGGGAACTCTGGGGCCAACGTCCTGACTTTC.

This clone showed up just a few times. This rearrangement joins TRBV5-1 to TRBJ2-3; 7 bases are shared with TRBD1. Germline loops: CDR1 SGHRS, CDR2 YFSETQ. V dropped 2 bases and J dropped 3; count of bases not matched to a gene: 6. The CDR3 length is 15 residues. CDR3 sequence (DNA): TGCGCCAGCAGCTTACAACAGGGGAAAACAGATACGCAGTATTTT. Translation gives CASSLQQGKTDTQYF.

This clone has just one count. The chain combines TRBV6-5 with TRBJ2-3; D is perhaps TRBD2 (5 bases). The germline V gene has CDR1 MNHEY and CDR2 SVGAGI. The CDR3 loop spans 16 amino acids. Trimming stripped 2 bases from V and 3 bases from J, with 15 bases between. For the CDR3, the DNA is TGTGCCAGCAGTTACCGGTTGGGAGTTGGGACAGATACGCAGTATTTT. This translates into CASSYRLGVGTDTQYF.

The rearrangement links TRBV27 to TRBJ2-1; 8 positions match TRBD2. Germline values: CDR1 MNHEY, CDR2 SMNVEV (reference sequence). J was trimmed by 9 bases and V by 9 bases; bases with no gene match: 16. The CDR3 extends over 15 amino acids. The DNA of the CDR3 is TGTGCCAGTAACAAACTAGCGGCCCTTGTTGGTGAGCAGTTCTTC. Translating gives CASNKLAALVGEQFF.

In DNA, the CDR3 is TGTGCCAGCAGCTTAATGGCTAGCGGCAACACAGATACGCAGTATTTT. Translated, it gives CASSLMASGNTDTQYF. This chain uses TRBV7-3 with TRBJ2-3; 7 positions match TRBD2. This CDR3 has 16 amino acids. The V segment lost 1 base and the J segment 2 bases; nucleotides outside the gene matches: 6. Germline V gives CDR1 SGHTA, CDR2 FQGTGA.

With regard to this clone: A read error may produce the germline difference seen at one junction end. This rearrangement joins TRBV6-1 to TRBJ2-3, with 8 bases that match TRBD2. The CDR3 spans 13 residues. Germline CDR1 and CDR2: MNHNS and SASEGT. Written as DNA, the CDR3 is TGTGCCAGCAGCGATAGGGTAGCGGGATGGGCGAGCTTT. This gives the protein CASSDRVAGWASF.

The rearrangement links TRBV29-1 to TRBJ2-5; tentatively, D is TRBD1 (6 bases). Trimming cost V 5 bases and J 7 bases, with 20 bases left between them. The CDR3 consists of 14 residues. The germline gives CDR1 SQVTM, CDR2 ANQGSEA. CDR3 coding DNA: TGCAGCGTTTTGGTAGTCAGGGGCCCGGGGACCCAGTACTTC. This gives the protein CSVLVVRGPGTQYF.

The CDR3 loop is CSVGTLRGDEQFF. DNA for the CDR3: TGCAGCGTCGGGACACTCCGGGGCGATGAGCAGTTCTTC. The chain links TRBV29-1 to TRBJ2-1; tentatively, D is TRBD1 (6 bases). Germline CDR1 reads SQVTM; CDR2 reads ANQGSEA. V dropped 6 bases and J dropped 8 bases, with 17 bases sitting between them. The CDR3 is 13 residues long.

This chain uses TRBV29-1 with TRBJ1-2, with 9 bases aligning to TRBD1. There are 12 residues in the CDR3. V shed 7 bases, J shed 8 bases, and the junction held 8 bases outside the gene matches. CDR1 and CDR2 from the germline V gene are SQVTM and ANQGSEA. CDR3: CSAAGTGWGYTF. Here the CDR3 DNA reads TGCAGCGCGGCCGGGACAGGGTGGGGCTACACCTTC.

This chain joins TRBV28 and TRBJ1-1; no definite D call. V gave up 3 bases and J gave up 8 bases, with 7 bases separating them. Germline V lookup: CDR1 MDHEN, CDR2 SYDVKM. The CDR3 loop spans 11 amino acids. The CDR3 DNA is TGTGCCAGCAGTTTGAGGTTGGAAGCTTTCTTT. It is translated as CASSLRLEAFF.

The gene calls are TRBV5-6 and TRBJ2-1; D not certain. Between the trimmed V and J ends, which lost 2 bases and 10 bases, there was a span of 13 bases. This CDR3 has 13 residues. Looked up from germline, CDR1 is SGHDT and CDR2 is YYEEEE. CDR3: CASSFSPLGEQFF. For the CDR3, the DNA is TGTGCCAGCAGCTTTTCTCCCCTAGGAGAGCAGTTCTTC.